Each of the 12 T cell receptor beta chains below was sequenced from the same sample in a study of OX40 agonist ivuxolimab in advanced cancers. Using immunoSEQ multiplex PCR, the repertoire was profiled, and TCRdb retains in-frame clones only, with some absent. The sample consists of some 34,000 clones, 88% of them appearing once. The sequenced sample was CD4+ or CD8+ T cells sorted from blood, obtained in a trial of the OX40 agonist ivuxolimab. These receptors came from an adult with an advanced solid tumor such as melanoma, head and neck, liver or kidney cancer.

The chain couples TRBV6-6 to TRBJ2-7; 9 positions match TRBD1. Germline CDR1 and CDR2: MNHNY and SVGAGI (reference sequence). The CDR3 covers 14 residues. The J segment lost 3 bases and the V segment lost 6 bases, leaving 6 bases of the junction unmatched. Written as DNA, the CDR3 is TGTGCCAGCAGCGACAGGGGGGCGTTCTACGAGCAGTACTTC. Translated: CASSDRGAFYEQYF.

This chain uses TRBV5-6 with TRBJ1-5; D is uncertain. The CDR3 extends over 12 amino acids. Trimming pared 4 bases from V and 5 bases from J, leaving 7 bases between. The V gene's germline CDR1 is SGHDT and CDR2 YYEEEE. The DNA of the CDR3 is TGTGCCAGCAGCGATAGGGATCAGCCCCAGCATTTT. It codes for CASSDRDQPQHF.

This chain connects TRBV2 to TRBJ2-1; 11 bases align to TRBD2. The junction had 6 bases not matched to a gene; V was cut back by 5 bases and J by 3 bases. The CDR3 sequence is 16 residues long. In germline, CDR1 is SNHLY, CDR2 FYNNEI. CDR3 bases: TGTGCCAGCAGTCCGCAGGGACTAGCGGACTACAATGAGCAGTTCTTC. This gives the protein CASSPQGLADYNEQFF. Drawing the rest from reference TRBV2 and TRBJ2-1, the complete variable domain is EPEVTQTPSHQVTQMGQEVILRCVPISNHLYFYWYRQILGQKVEFLVSFYNNEISEKSEIFDDQFSVERPDGSNFTLKIRSTKLEDSAMYFCASSPQGLADYNEQFFGPGTRLTVL.

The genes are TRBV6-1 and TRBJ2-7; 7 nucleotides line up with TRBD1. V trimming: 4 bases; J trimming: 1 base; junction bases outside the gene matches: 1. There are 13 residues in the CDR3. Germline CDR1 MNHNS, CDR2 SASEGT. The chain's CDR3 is CASSVTGSYEQYF. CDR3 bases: TGTGCCAGCAGTGTGACAGGGTCCTACGAGCAGTACTTC.

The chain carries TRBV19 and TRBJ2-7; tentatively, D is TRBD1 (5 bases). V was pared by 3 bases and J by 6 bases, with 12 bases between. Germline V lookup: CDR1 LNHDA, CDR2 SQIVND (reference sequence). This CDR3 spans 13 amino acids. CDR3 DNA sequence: TGTGCCAGTAGTATTTCCAGGGTCGGCGAGCAGTACTTC. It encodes CASSISRVGEQYF. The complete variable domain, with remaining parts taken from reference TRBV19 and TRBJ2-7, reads DGGITQSPKYLFRKEGQNVTLSCEQNLNHDAMYWYRQDPGQGLRLIYYSQIVNDFQKGDIAEGYSVSREKKESFPLTVTSAQKNPTAFYLCASSISRVGEQYFGPGTRLTVT.

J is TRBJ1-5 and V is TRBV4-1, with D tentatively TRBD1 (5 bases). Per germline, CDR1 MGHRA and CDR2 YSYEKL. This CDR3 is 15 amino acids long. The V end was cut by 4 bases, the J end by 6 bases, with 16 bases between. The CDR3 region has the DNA TGCGCCAGCAGCCCAACACCGGGGGGGACTCAGCCCCAGCATTTT. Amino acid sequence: CASSPTPGGTQPQHF.

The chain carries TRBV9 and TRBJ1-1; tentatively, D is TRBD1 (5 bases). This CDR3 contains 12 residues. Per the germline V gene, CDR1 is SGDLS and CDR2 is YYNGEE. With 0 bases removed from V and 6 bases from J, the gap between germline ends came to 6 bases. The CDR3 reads CASSVGGAEAFF. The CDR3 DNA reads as TGTGCCAGCAGCGTAGGAGGGGCTGAAGCTTTCTTT.

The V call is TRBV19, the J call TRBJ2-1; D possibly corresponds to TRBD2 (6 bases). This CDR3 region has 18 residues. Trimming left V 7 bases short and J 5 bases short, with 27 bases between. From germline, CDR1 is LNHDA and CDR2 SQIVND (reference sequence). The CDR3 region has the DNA TGTGCCAGTACGACACTAGCCCCGGGCAGGACCTTAAACAATGAGCAGTTCTTC. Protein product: CASTTLAPGRTLNNEQFF.

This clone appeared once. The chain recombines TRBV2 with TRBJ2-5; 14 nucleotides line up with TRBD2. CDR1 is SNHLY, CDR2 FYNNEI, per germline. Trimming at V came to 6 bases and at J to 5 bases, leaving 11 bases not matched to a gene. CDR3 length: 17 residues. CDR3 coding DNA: TGTGCCAGCAGCACCGGGACTAGCGGGAGTATGTGGGAGACCCAGTACTTC. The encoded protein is CASSTGTSGSMWETQYF.

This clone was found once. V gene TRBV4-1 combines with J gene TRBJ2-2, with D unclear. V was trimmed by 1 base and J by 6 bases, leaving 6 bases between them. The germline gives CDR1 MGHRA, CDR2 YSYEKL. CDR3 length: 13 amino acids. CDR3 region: CASSQGAAGELFF. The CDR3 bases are TGCGCCAGCAGCCAAGGAGCCGCCGGGGAGCTGTTTTTT.

Written as DNA, the CDR3 is TGTGCCAGCAGTGAAAGACCCAGTCGGGGTTCCAATCAGCCCCAGCATTTT. Its translation is CASSERPSRGSNQPQHF. V and J are TRBV2 and TRBJ1-5, with no clear D. V was shortened by 2 bases and J by 3 bases, with 17 bases between the two germline ends. The CDR3 covers 17 residues. Germline values: CDR1 SNHLY, CDR2 FYNNEI.

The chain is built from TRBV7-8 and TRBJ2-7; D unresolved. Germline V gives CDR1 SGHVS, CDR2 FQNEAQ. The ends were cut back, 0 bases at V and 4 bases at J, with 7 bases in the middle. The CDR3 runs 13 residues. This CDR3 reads CASSLASKYEQYF. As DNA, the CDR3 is TGTGCCAGCAGCTTAGCTAGCAAATACGAGCAGTACTTC.